The sequence of this TCR beta chain was determined in a study of identical twins. Notes on the study in general: Its conclusions, products of cross-sectional statistical analysis, did not come from following the same donors. Insertion counts were lower in abundant cord blood beta clonotypes, a trend that memory repertoires did not show.

Germline CDR1 SGHRS, CDR2 YFSETQ. This CDR3 is 14 amino acids long. TCRdb independently ran MiXCR on the 5' RACE reads; one entry per CDR3 protein. The sample includes around 1.7 million distinct CDR3 sequences, around 29% of them seen just once. This clonotype was seen repeatedly, ten times or more. The antigen is undetermined. At one end, the junction sequence differs from germline, possibly due to a read error. The TCR originated in a newborn girl in good health. The sample comprised cord blood. The chain links TRBV5-1 to TRBJ1-4; possible D gene TRBD1, 6 bases. The DNA of the CDR3 is TGTGCCAGCAGCTTAGAAGGGGGTAATGAAAAACTGTTTTTT. Translated, it gives CASSLEGGNEKLFF.